Below, 16 T cell receptor beta chains from the same sample are listed, as sequenced in a study of T cell changes during pregnancy in multiple sclerosis. The assay was immunoSEQ multiplex PCR, and TCRdb's table has in-frame clones only and misses some. The sample comprises approximately 130,000 clones, less than 97% of which are singletons, and more than 0.4% rests with the top ten. The specimen was peripheral blood, collected after pregnancy. These receptors all come from a female donor with multiple sclerosis, enrolled in a pregnancy study.

V is TRBV2 and J is TRBJ1-5, with D possibly matching TRBD1 (6 bases). CDR1 and CDR2 (germline): SNHLY, FYNNEI. CDR3 length: 19 amino acids. V was cut by 4 bases and J by 0 bases, with 22 bases left in between. The DNA of the CDR3 is TGTGCCAGCAGTGGAAAAGGACAGAAACTTAGGGATAGCAATCAGCCCCAGCATTTT. Translation gives CASSGKGQKLRDSNQPQHF.

This clone was observed once. This chain joins TRBV18 and TRBJ1-5, with D uncertain. V lost 8 bases and J 4 bases, leaving 12 bases between the germline ends. Per germline, CDR1 KGHSH and CDR2 LQKENI. The CDR3 sequence is 13 residues long. CDR3 DNA sequence: TGTGCCAGCCGTCTTGACGGGAATCAGCCCCAGCATTTT. It codes for CASRLDGNQPQHF.

This chain uses TRBV15 with TRBJ1-3; no clear D gene. The CDR3 loop spans 15 amino acids. Germline CDR1 LNHNV, CDR2 YYDKDF (reference sequence). Between the trimmed V and J ends, which lost 0 bases and 4 bases, there was a span of 10 bases. The CDR3 DNA follows: TGTGCCACCAGCAGAGATCCGGGGTTCGGAAACACCATATATTTT. It yields the protein CATSRDPGFGNTIYF.

CDR3 region: CASRTGVGTEAFF. The CDR3 region has the DNA TGTGCCAGCAGGACGGGTGTCGGGACTGAAGCTTTCTTT. The chain carries TRBV2 and TRBJ1-1; D remains unclear. The V gene's germline CDR1 is SNHLY and CDR2 FYNNEI. The CDR3 consists of 13 residues. V was shortened by 6 bases and J by 5 bases, with 13 bases between the two germline ends.

The rearrangement joins TRBV9 to TRBJ2-3; 7 nucleotides agree with TRBD1. The CDR3 totals 17 residues. The germline V gene has CDR1 SGDLS and CDR2 YYNGEE. J was trimmed by 0 bases and V by 0 bases; bases with no gene match: 7. This chain's CDR3 is CASSVEAGGASTDTQYF. The DNA for the CDR3 is TGTGCCAGCAGCGTAGAGGCAGGGGGAGCTAGCACAGATACGCAGTATTTT.

The rearrangement joins TRBV14 to TRBJ2-7; 16 bases match TRBD2. Germline CDR1 and CDR2: SGHDN and FVKESK. The CDR3 has 17 residues. V dropped 3 bases and J dropped 2; count of bases not matched to a gene: 4. The CDR3 spells CASSQGLAGGPPYEQYF. CDR3 sequence (DNA): TGTGCCAGCAGCCAGGGACTAGCGGGAGGGCCCCCCTACGAGCAGTACTTC.

The chain is built from TRBV4-1 and TRBJ1-1; the D gene is possibly TRBD1 (5 bases). V lost 1 base and J lost 1, with 16 bases in between. This CDR3 is 17 amino acids long. CDR1 is MGHRA, CDR2 YSYEKL, per germline. In DNA form, the CDR3 reads TGCGCCAGCAGCCAAGCAGGTGCAGGGCAGGCGAACACTGAAGCTTTCTTT. As protein: CASSQAGAGQANTEAFF.

CDR3 amino acids: CASSYSPGTEAFF. The CDR3 DNA follows: TGTGCCAGCAGTTACTCTCCAGGGACTGAAGCTTTCTTT. The rearrangement uses TRBV6-5 and TRBJ1-1, with a possible D match to TRBD1 (5 bases). From germline, CDR1 is MNHEY and CDR2 SVGAGI. With 0 bases removed from V and 5 bases from J, the gap between germline ends came to 7 bases. The CDR3 length is 13 residues.

Only one count was recorded for this clone. V and J are TRBV4-1 and TRBJ1-1, with D perhaps TRBD1 (6 bases). Germline loops: CDR1 MGHRA, CDR2 YSYEKL. The CDR3 totals 16 residues. Deletions cut 7 bases from V and 1 base from J, with 19 bases between. CDR3 nucleotide sequence: TGCGCCAGCACCGCAAGGTATCAGGGGCCGAACACTGAAGCTTTCTTT. Its protein is CASTARYQGPNTEAFF.

V usage is TRBV7-2 and J usage is TRBJ2-7; D possibly corresponds to TRBD2 (6 bases). CDR1 is SGHTA and CDR2 is FQGNSA in the germline V gene. The CDR3 has 17 amino acids. V was pared by 5 bases and J by 1 base, with 21 bases between. CDR3 residues: CASSHKGAYGGSYEQYF. CDR3 bases: TGTGCCAGCAGCCATAAAGGGGCCTACGGGGGTTCCTACGAGCAGTACTTC.

This chain joins TRBV7-2 and TRBJ2-6; D is perhaps TRBD1 (5 bases). The CDR3 has 14 residues. Germline V lookup: CDR1 SGHTA, CDR2 FQGNSA. V lost 5 bases and J lost 0, with 5 bases in between. CDR3 loop: CASSTGSGANVLTF. The CDR3 DNA follows: TGTGCCAGCAGCACAGGCTCTGGGGCCAACGTCCTGACTTTC. Drawing the rest from reference TRBV7-2 and TRBJ2-6, the complete variable domain is GAGVSQSPSNKVTEKGKDVELRCDPISGHTALYWYRQSLGQGLEFLIYFQGNSAPDKSGLPSDRFSAERTGGSVSTLTIQRTQQEDSAVYLCASSTGSGANVLTFGAGSRLTVL.

The chain couples TRBV30 to TRBJ1-6; possibly TRBD1 for D (6 bases). CDR1 and CDR2 from the germline V gene are GTSNPN and SVGIG (reference sequence). The V and J ends lost 4 bases and 9 bases respectively, with 13 bases between them. The CDR3 runs to 13 residues. CDR3 in DNA: TGTGCCTGGACAGGGGAAAGCGGTTCACCCCTCCACTTT. Translating it yields CAWTGESGSPLHF. Looking up the rest from reference TRBV30 and TRBJ1-6 gives the full variable domain: SQTIHQWPATLVQPVGSPLSLECTVEGTSNPNLYWYRQAAGRGLQLLFYSVGIGQISSEVPQNLSASRPQDRQFILSSKKLLLSDSGFYLCAWTGESGSPLHFGNGTRLTVT.

The chain links TRBV5-5 to TRBJ2-2; 14 bases agree with TRBD2. V was pared by 1 base and J by 5 bases, with 4 bases of the junction left unmatched. The CDR3 runs 17 residues. CDR1 SGHKS and CDR2 YYEKEE come from the germline V gene (reference sequence). The CDR3 DNA sequence: TGTGCCAGCAGCTTGCACGGACTAGCGGGAGGTACCGGGGAGCTGTTTTTT. This sequence encodes CASSLHGLAGGTGELFF.

The rearrangement links TRBV6-6 to TRBJ2-7; a possible D gene is TRBD1 (5 bases). Trimming took 2 bases from V and 3 from J, leaving 8 bases between them. Germline CDR1 and CDR2: MNHNY and SVGAGI (reference sequence). This CDR3 is 13 amino acids long. CDR3 sequence: CASSYEQDYEQYF. The CDR3 DNA is TGTGCCAGCAGTTACGAACAGGACTACGAGCAGTACTTC.

CDR3 sequence: CASRRRDGYTF. In DNA form, the CDR3 reads TGCGCCAGCCGCAGGAGGGATGGCTACACCTTC. The rearrangement joins TRBV10-2 to TRBJ1-2; D ambiguous. V lost 8 bases and J 6 bases, leaving 10 bases between the germline ends. Looked up from germline, CDR1 is WSHSY and CDR2 is SAAADI. The CDR3 is 11 residues long.

The chain combines TRBV5-5 with TRBJ2-7; TRBD1 is a possible D gene (5 bases). V gave up 0 bases and J gave up 0 bases, with 13 bases separating them. The CDR3 contains 16 residues. Per the germline V gene, CDR1 is SGHKS and CDR2 is YYEKEE (reference sequence). CDR3 residues: CASSLGTGRSSYEQYF. In DNA form, the CDR3 reads TGTGCCAGCAGCTTGGGTACAGGCAGAAGCTCCTACGAGCAGTACTTC.